The 26 T cell receptor beta chains below were found in one sample sequenced in a study of cytomegalovirus exposure and HLA in healthy donors. Clones were sequenced by immunoSEQ multiplex PCR, and TCRdb holds only the in-frame ones, with some missing. The sample carries 250,000 to 350,000 clones, approximately 90% recorded once. Sequenced input: PBMCs. These receptors came from a woman aged 18-29 years in good health and CMV-seronegative.

This rearrangement joins TRBV9 to TRBJ2-6; D perhaps matches TRBD2 (5 bases). Germline V gives CDR1 SGDLS, CDR2 YYNGEE. This CDR3 contains 15 residues. The V gene lost 0 bases and the J gene lost 2 bases, with 6 bases spanning the gap. CDR3 in amino acids: CASSVGGTGANVLTF. The DNA for the CDR3 is TGTGCCAGCAGCGTAGGAGGGACTGGGGCCAACGTCCTGACTTTC.

This clone was seen only once. The V call is TRBV19, the J call TRBJ1-4; no firm D call. The CDR3 runs 13 residues. In germline, CDR1 is LNHDA, CDR2 SQIVND (reference sequence). V shed 3 bases and J shed 8 bases, with 10 bases lying between them. In DNA form, the CDR3 reads TGTGCCAGTAGTATGTGGAGGAGAGAAAAACTGTTTTTT. Translating it yields CASSMWRREKLFF. The full variable domain, with the rest looked up from reference TRBV19 and TRBJ1-4, is DGGITQSPKYLFRKEGQNVTLSCEQNLNHDAMYWYRQDPGQGLRLIYYSQIVNDFQKGDIAEGYSVSREKKESFPLTVTSAQKNPTAFYLCASSMWRREKLFFGSGTQLSVL.

The rearrangement joins TRBV5-6 to TRBJ2-3; D is undetermined. The CDR3 extends over 18 amino acids. Germline V gene sequence: CDR1 SGHDT, CDR2 YYEEEE. V was pared by 2 bases and J by 0 bases, with 19 bases between. The CDR3 protein is CASSFGFGSHTSTDTQYF. In nucleotides, the CDR3 is TGTGCCAGCAGCTTCGGTTTTGGTTCCCATACGAGCACAGATACGCAGTATTTT.

The V and J genes are TRBV27 and TRBJ1-5, with D perhaps matching TRBD1 (5 bases). The germline V gene encodes CDR1 MNHEY and CDR2 SMNVEV (reference sequence). Trimming shortened V by 3 bases and J by 4 bases, and 10 bases separated the two germline ends. The CDR3 totals 14 residues. The CDR3 loop is CASSLEGSNQPQHF. For the CDR3, the DNA is TGTGCCAGCAGTTTGGAGGGGTCGAATCAGCCCCAGCATTTT.

V gene TRBV6-5 combines with J gene TRBJ1-4; TRBD1 matches 8 bases. J was trimmed by 8 bases and V by 5 bases; bases with no gene match: 7. This CDR3 region has 14 residues. Germline V gives CDR1 MNHEY, CDR2 SVGAGI. CDR3 DNA sequence: TGTGCCAGCAGTGCTTCCGGGACAGGAGAAAAACTGTTTTTT. This sequence encodes CASSASGTGEKLFF.

The rearrangement links TRBV5-1 to TRBJ1-3; TRBD1 is a possible D gene (5 bases). This CDR3 contains 17 residues. With 4 bases removed from V and 0 bases from J, the gap between germline ends came to 17 bases. Germline V lookup: CDR1 SGHRS, CDR2 YFSETQ. The CDR3 protein is CASSLPGGDHSGNTIYF. The CDR3 DNA reads TGCGCCAGCAGCCTGCCGGGGGGGGACCACTCTGGAAACACCATATATTTT.

V gene TRBV4-1 combines with J gene TRBJ2-1, with 7 bases that match TRBD2. V lost 4 bases and J lost 4; bases outside the gene matches: 10. This CDR3 spans 16 amino acids. Germline CDR1 reads MGHRA; CDR2 reads YSYEKL. The CDR3 here is CASSPVGGRVYNEQFF. As DNA, the CDR3 is TGCGCCAGCAGCCCGGTGGGCGGGAGAGTATACAATGAGCAGTTCTTC.

V and J are TRBV7-9 and TRBJ2-1; D is perhaps TRBD1 (6 bases). The CDR3 covers 12 residues. Germline-derived CDR1 and CDR2 are SEHNR and FQNEAQ (reference sequence). Trimming stripped 6 bases from V and 4 bases from J, with 7 bases between. This CDR3 is CASRTGYNEQFF. The CDR3, as DNA: TGTGCCAGCAGAACAGGGTACAATGAGCAGTTCTTC.

J is TRBJ1-2 and V is TRBV27; 9 bases align to TRBD1. Trimming cost V 4 bases and J 4 bases; bases outside gene matches: 4. This CDR3 has 14 residues. Per germline, CDR1 MNHEY and CDR2 SMNVEV (reference sequence). As DNA, the CDR3 is TGTGCCAGCAGTTCCCGGGACAGGGCCTATGGCTACACCTTC. Amino acids: CASSSRDRAYGYTF.

The J gene is TRBJ2-5, the V gene TRBV29-1; 14 bases map to TRBD2. This CDR3 is built from 16 residues. The V segment lost 6 bases and the J segment 9 bases; nucleotides outside the gene matches: 15. CDR1 and CDR2 from the germline V gene are SQVTM and ANQGSEA. CDR3 coding DNA: TGCAGCGTAATCCCCGGAGGGACTAGCGGGAGTTCCCCCCAGTACTTC. Its translation: CSVIPGGTSGSSPQYF.

This chain connects TRBV5-1 to TRBJ1-6; tentative D call: TRBD1 (6 bases). CDR1 and CDR2 from the germline V gene are SGHRS and YFSETQ. CDR3 length: 19 amino acids. The V end lost 0 bases, the J end lost 8 bases, and 24 bases lay between the germline ends. CDR3 region: CASSLVLTGLRVFDSPLHF. CDR3 nucleotide sequence: TGCGCCAGCAGCTTGGTCTTGACAGGCTTAAGGGTTTTTGATTCACCCCTCCACTTT.

About this clone: Other DNA sequences in this specimen translate into the identical CDR3. This chain links TRBV27 with TRBJ1-5, with D uncertain. Between the trimmed V and J ends, which lost 4 bases and 4 bases, there was a span of 5 bases. This CDR3 comprises 12 residues. Germline loops: CDR1 MNHEY, CDR2 SMNVEV (reference sequence). The CDR3 sequence is CASSSRNQPQHF. The CDR3 nucleotides read TGTGCCAGCAGTTCTAGGAATCAGCCCCAGCATTTT.

The chain combines TRBV7-6 with TRBJ2-6, with 8 bases identical to TRBD2. The junction had 4 bases not matched to a gene; V was cut back by 0 bases and J by 0 bases. The germline V gene encodes CDR1 SGHVS and CDR2 FNYEAQ. The CDR3 has 18 residues. In DNA form, the CDR3 reads TGTGCCAGCAGCTTAGCATGGCGGGGGGCCTCTGGGGCCAACGTCCTGACTTTC. Encoded protein: CASSLAWRGASGANVLTF.

This chain joins TRBV5-1 and TRBJ1-1, with a tentative D call TRBD1 (5 bases). The CDR3 contains 11 residues. The germline V and J ends were trimmed by 0 bases and 14 bases, with 11 bases remaining between them. Germline V CDR1 and CDR2: SGHRS, YFSETQ. Here the CDR3 DNA reads TGCGCCAGCAGCTTGGCGGGGGGGAAGTTCTTT. Residues: CASSLAGGKFF. Full variable domain (remainder filled in from reference TRBV5-1 and TRBJ1-1): KAGVTQTPRYLIKTRGQQVTLSCSPISGHRSVSWYQQTPGQGLQFLFEYFSETQRNKGNFPGRFSGRQFSNSRSEMNVSTLELGDSALYLCASSLAGGKFFGQGTRLTVV.

The chain employs TRBV5-1 and TRBJ1-2; 9 bases map to TRBD1. Trimming took 4 bases from V and 6 from J; bases not matched to a gene: 10. Per germline, CDR1 SGHRS and CDR2 YFSETQ. This CDR3 region has 15 residues. The CDR3 DNA is TGCGCCAGCAGCGAGGGGACAGGGCTCGAACATGGCTACACCTTC. It codes for CASSEGTGLEHGYTF. Based on the CDR3 plus reference TRBV5-1 and TRBJ1-2, the full variable domain is KAGVTQTPRYLIKTRGQQVTLSCSPISGHRSVSWYQQTPGQGLQFLFEYFSETQRNKGNFPGRFSGRQFSNSRSEMNVSTLELGDSALYLCASSEGTGLEHGYTFGSGTRLTVV.

V gene TRBV4-1 combines with J gene TRBJ2-7; D may be TRBD1 (5 bases). Germline V CDR1 and CDR2: MGHRA, YSYEKL. The CDR3 has 15 residues. V lost 4 bases and J 2 bases, leaving 15 bases between the germline ends. The CDR3 bases are TGCGCCAGCAGCCCAGAACCTGAGACAGCCTACGAGCAGTACTTC. It is translated as CASSPEPETAYEQYF.

The rearrangement links TRBV29-1 to TRBJ1-2; no clear D gene. Looked up from germline, CDR1 is SQVTM and CDR2 is ANQGSEA. This CDR3 comprises 20 residues. V was pared by 0 bases and J by 4 bases, with 30 bases between. The CDR3 region is CSVEDRRGNPDLTSFYGYTF. The CDR3 DNA is TGCAGCGTTGAAGATCGGCGGGGAAATCCCGACCTCACTTCTTTCTATGGCTACACCTTC.

J is TRBJ1-1 and V is TRBV7-9; D perhaps matches TRBD1 (5 bases). CDR1 SEHNR and CDR2 FQNEAQ come from the germline V gene (reference sequence). The V end lost 5 bases, the J end lost 14 bases, and 15 bases lay between the germline ends. The CDR3 is made up of 11 amino acids. The CDR3 spells CASSQGDSVFF. The DNA of the CDR3 is TGTGCCAGCAGCCAAGGGGATTCTGTGTTCTTT.

V gene TRBV7-6 combines with J gene TRBJ2-3; TRBD2 matches 7 bases. Losses at the gene ends were 5 bases for V and 1 base for J; bases not matched to a gene: 9. Germline values: CDR1 SGHVS, CDR2 FNYEAQ. The CDR3 length is 16 residues. The CDR3 region has the DNA TGTGCCAGCAGCGGAAGGGAGGGCCGCGGCACAGATACGCAGTATTTT. Its translation is CASSGREGRGTDTQYF.

The chain is built from TRBV5-6 and TRBJ2-7; 9 bases are shared with TRBD1. The V gene's germline CDR1 is SGHDT and CDR2 YYEEEE. Germline trimming cut 4 bases from V and 1 base from J; bases unmatched to any gene: 3. The CDR3 consists of 14 residues. CDR3 nucleotides: TGTGCCAGCAGCGTGGGACAGGGTTCCTACGAGCAGTACTTC. Translating it yields CASSVGQGSYEQYF.

This clone was seen just once. The chain links TRBV9 to TRBJ1-2, with a weak D call TRBD1 (5 bases). The V gene lost 3 bases and the J gene lost 7 bases, with 19 bases spanning the gap. Germline assignment: CDR1 SGDLS and CDR2 YYNGEE. The CDR3 covers 15 residues. The CDR3 reads CASSAGGVSPLGYTF. CDR3 in DNA: TGTGCCAGCAGCGCGGGAGGGGTTTCTCCCCTTGGCTACACCTTC.

This chain joins TRBV4-3 and TRBJ2-7; 14 nucleotides align to TRBD2. The germline CDR1 and CDR2 sequences are LGHNA and YSLEER. Trimming cost V 4 bases and J 9 bases; bases outside gene matches: 8. There are 15 residues in the CDR3. DNA for the CDR3: TGCGCCAGCAGCCCCGGGACTAGCGGGAGAGTAGTGCAGTACTTC. Amino acids: CASSPGTSGRVVQYF.

This sequence joins TRBV14 and TRBJ2-7; possible D gene TRBD1, 5 bases. Trimming shortened V by 2 bases and J by 4 bases, and 15 bases separated the two germline ends. CDR3 length: 15 residues. Germline CDR1 reads SGHDN; CDR2 reads FVKESK. Written as DNA, the CDR3 is TGTGCCAGCAGCCAAAGGTCCACAGCAGGGTACGAGCAGTACTTC. Its protein is CASSQRSTAGYEQYF.

This chain connects TRBV27 to TRBJ2-2; D unclear. This CDR3 region has 15 residues. In germline, CDR1 is MNHEY, CDR2 SMNVEV (reference sequence). V lost 5 bases to trimming and J lost 6 bases, with 16 bases between them. The CDR3 DNA sequence: TGTGCCAGCAGTCCCCTAGGCCCAGTCGCCGGGGAGCTGTTTTTT. Translation: CASSPLGPVAGELFF.

The rearrangement uses TRBV19 and TRBJ2-7; 9 bases match TRBD1. The CDR3 extends over 14 amino acids. CDR1 is LNHDA and CDR2 is SQIVND in the germline V gene (reference sequence). Unmatched junction bases numbered 5, after V lost 7 bases and J lost 1 base. CDR3 sequence (DNA): TGTGCCAGTACTGGGACAGGGTTGTCCTACGAGCAGTACTTC. Translation gives CASTGTGLSYEQYF.

The chain recombines TRBV2 with TRBJ2-1; D is perhaps TRBD2 (5 bases). V shed 1 base and J shed 7 bases, with 23 bases lying between them. Germline V gene lookup returns CDR1 SNHLY and CDR2 FYNNEI. The CDR3 runs 18 residues. CDR3 nucleotide sequence: TGTGCCAGCAGTGAAGTCTCGGGAACCTTGGGTGTAGGGAATGAGCAGTTCTTC. Its translation: CASSEVSGTLGVGNEQFF.